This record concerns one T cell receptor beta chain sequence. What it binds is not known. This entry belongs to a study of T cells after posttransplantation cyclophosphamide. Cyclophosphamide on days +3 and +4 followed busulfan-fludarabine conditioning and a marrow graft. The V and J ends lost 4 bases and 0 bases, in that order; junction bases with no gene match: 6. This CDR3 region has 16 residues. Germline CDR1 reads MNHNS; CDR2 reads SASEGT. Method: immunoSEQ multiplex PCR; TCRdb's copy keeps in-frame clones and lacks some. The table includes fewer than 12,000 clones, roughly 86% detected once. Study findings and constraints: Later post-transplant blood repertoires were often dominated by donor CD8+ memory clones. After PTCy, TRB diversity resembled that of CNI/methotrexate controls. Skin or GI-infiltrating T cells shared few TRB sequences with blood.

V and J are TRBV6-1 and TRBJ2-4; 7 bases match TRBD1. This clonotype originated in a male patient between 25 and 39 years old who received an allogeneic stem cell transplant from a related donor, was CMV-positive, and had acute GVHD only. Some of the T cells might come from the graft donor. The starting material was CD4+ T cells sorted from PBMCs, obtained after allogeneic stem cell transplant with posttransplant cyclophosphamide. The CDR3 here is CASSVTGALAKNIQYF. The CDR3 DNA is TGTGCCAGCAGTGTAACAGGGGCCCTAGCCAAAAACATTCAGTACTTC.